Below, one TCR beta chain is given with its context. Germline V gene sequence: CDR1 SGHRS, CDR2 YFSETQ. The CDR3 is made up of 14 amino acids. The germline V and J ends were trimmed by 4 bases and 4 bases, with 12 bases remaining between them. This record comes from a study of blood T cell repertoires in COVID-19. Study-level background: The study drew acute and convalescent COVID-19 samples from the United States, Italy and Spain. T cells, B-cell-depleted T cells, or PBMCs supplied cDNA or gDNA.

TCRdb's table, derived via immunoSEQ multiplex PCR, lists solely in-frame clones and lacks some. This table has some 20,000 clones, approximately 90% appearing once. The specimen was peripheral blood. The chain couples TRBV5-1 to TRBJ2-1, with a tentative D call TRBD2 (5 bases). This clonotype was obtained from a man aged 50 or older with active COVID-19. CDR3 nucleotides: TGCGCCAGCAGCCCCCGAGCGGAGTACAATGAGCAGTTCTTC. Amino acids: CASSPRAEYNEQFF.